The clone carrying this T cell receptor (beta chain) has ten or more counts. Its target is unknown. This specimen comes from a study of CD8 T cells in ankylosing spondylitis. TCRdb redid the calling of the 5' RACE reads with MiXCR, one entry per CDR3 protein. This sample carries around 300,000 distinct CDR3 sequences, roughly 10% of them seen once, and the ten largest clones take about 10%. Study-level results: Matched synovial fluid from ankylosing spondylitis patients was reported to be enriched for disease-linked clones.

Germline CDR1 DFQATT, CDR2 SNEGSKA (reference sequence). Deletions cut 3 bases from V and 2 bases from J, with 14 bases between. This CDR3 comprises 14 residues. The sample comprised blood, either unsorted or a sorted T cell fraction (not recorded which). The receptor was derived from a female donor with ankylosing spondylitis or in good health (not recorded which). The gene calls are TRBV20-1 and TRBJ2-7, with no clear D. The CDR3 region is CSARDSLQTYEQYF. The CDR3 DNA reads TGCAGTGCTAGGGATAGCTTACAGACCTACGAGCAGTACTTC.